Detailed here is one TCR beta chain. Its cognate antigen is unknown. Assay: immunoSEQ multiplex PCR; the TCRdb copy retains only in-frame clones and omits some. The repertoire holds tens of thousands of clones, with more than 70% as singletons. The data originate from a study of T cell responses to AZD1222 COVID-19 vaccine. Study results and caveats: The donors showed a predominance of white British ancestry and of females, with possible underestimation of clonal diversity.

V lost 5 bases, J lost 3 bases, and 5 bases stayed unmatched. The V gene's germline CDR1 is MDHEN and CDR2 SYDVKM. CDR3 size: 15 residues. The J gene is TRBJ1-5, the V gene TRBV28; TRBD1 matches 9 bases. The sample consisted of peripheral blood, taken 28 days after the second dose of the MenACWY control vaccine. The TCR comes from an adult who received the MenACWY meningococcal vaccine as a control. DNA of the CDR3: TGTGCCAGCAGTACGGGACAGGGTTACAATCAGCCCCAGCATTTT. Its translation is CASSTGQGYNQPQHF.